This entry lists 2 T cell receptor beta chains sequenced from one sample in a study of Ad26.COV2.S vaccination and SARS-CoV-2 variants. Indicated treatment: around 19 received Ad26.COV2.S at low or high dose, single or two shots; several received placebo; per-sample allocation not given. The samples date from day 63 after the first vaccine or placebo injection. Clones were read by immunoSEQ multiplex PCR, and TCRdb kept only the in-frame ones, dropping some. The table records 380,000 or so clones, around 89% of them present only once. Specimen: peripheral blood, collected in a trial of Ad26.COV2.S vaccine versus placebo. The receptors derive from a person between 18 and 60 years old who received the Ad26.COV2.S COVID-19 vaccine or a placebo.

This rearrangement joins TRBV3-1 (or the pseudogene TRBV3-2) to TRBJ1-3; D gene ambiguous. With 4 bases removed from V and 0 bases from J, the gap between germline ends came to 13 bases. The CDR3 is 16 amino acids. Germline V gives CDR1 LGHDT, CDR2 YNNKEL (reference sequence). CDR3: CASSPVSRNSGNTIYF. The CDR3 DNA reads TGTGCCAGCAGCCCCGTGAGTCGGAACTCTGGAAACACCATATATTTT.

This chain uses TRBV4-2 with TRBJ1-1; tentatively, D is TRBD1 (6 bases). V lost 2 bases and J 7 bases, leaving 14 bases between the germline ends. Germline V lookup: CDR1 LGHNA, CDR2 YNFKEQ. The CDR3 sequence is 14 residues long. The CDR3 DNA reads TGTGCCAGCAGCCAAACCACAGGGAACCTTGAAGCTTTCTTT. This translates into CASSQTTGNLEAFF.